A single count supports the clone carrying this T cell receptor beta chain. What it binds is unknown. Repertoires were generated with immunoSEQ multiplex PCR, while TCRdb's copy carries only in-frame clones and drops some. The sample includes 50,000 to 65,000 clones, approximately 80% of them seen just once. These data belong to a study of OX40 agonist ivuxolimab in advanced cancers. About the research overall: People in dose escalation had one of these cancers: hepatocellular carcinoma, melanoma, renal cell or head and neck cancer. Prior anti-PD-1, anti-PD-L1 or anti-CTLA-4 therapy did not bar entry, and approximately 40% had some.

V lost 6 bases and J lost 6; bases outside the gene matches: 11. There are 17 residues in the CDR3. Looked up from germline, CDR1 is LNHDA and CDR2 is SQIVND (reference sequence). Study-level findings and limits: Clonal expansion from baseline to week 6 occurred in both CD4+ and CD8+ T cells.

The genes are TRBV19 and TRBJ2-3, with 14 bases that match TRBD2. The sequencing here drew on CD4+ or CD8+ T cells sorted from blood, taken in a trial of the OX40 agonist ivuxolimab. The source is an adult with an advanced solid tumor such as melanoma, head and neck, liver or kidney cancer. CDR3 in amino acids: CASSPGLAGGYLDTQYF. DNA of the CDR3: TGTGCCAGTAGCCCAGGACTAGCGGGGGGCTATCTGGATACGCAGTATTTT. The variable domain in full, completed from reference TRBV19 and TRBJ2-3, reads DGGITQSPKYLFRKEGQNVTLSCEQNLNHDAMYWYRQDPGQGLRLIYYSQIVNDFQKGDIAEGYSVSREKKESFPLTVTSAQKNPTAFYLCASSPGLAGGYLDTQYFGPGTRLTVL.